This T cell receptor beta chain was documented in a study of shared clonotypes between healthy human individuals. Regarding the study as a whole: What limited the represented genetic and exposure-history diversity was the small number of donors.

Deep-level running was used for the assay. How the authors handled the data: ImmunoSEQ only sent back junction sequences with no quality scores, so filtering was done differently. Profiled with immunoSEQ multiplex PCR; TCRdb holds only in-frame clones, not every one. From that table come the V and J calls and clone size; the DNA was used to work out D and trimming. The data contain some 2.4 million clones, more than 85% of them singletons. As regards this clone: Its target is unknown.

The CDR3 is 14 residues long. Per the germline V gene, CDR1 is KGHSH and CDR2 is LQKENI. V lost 8 bases, J lost 0 bases, and 11 bases lay in between. This chain uses TRBV18 with TRBJ1-3; D remains unclear. The TCR sequence derives from a man younger than 35 in good health. Some clones in this sample may be carry-over from other donors' samples. The specimen sequenced was naive CD4+ T cells from PBMCs. The subset: CD45RA+ positively selected. This chain's CDR3 is CASLEKDSGNTIYF. In nucleotides, the CDR3 is TGTGCCAGCCTTGAGAAGGACTCTGGAAACACCATATATTTT.